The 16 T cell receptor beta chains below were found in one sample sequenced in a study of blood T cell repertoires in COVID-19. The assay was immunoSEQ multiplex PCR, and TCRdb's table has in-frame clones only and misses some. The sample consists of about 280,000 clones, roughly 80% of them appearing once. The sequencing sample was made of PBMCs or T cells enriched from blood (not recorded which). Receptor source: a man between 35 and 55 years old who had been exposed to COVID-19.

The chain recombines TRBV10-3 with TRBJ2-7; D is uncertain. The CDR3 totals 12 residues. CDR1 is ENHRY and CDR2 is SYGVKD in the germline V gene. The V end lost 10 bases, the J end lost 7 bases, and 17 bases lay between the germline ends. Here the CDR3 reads CASLTPLREQYF. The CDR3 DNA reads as TGTGCCAGCTTAACCCCCCTGAGGGAGCAGTACTTC.

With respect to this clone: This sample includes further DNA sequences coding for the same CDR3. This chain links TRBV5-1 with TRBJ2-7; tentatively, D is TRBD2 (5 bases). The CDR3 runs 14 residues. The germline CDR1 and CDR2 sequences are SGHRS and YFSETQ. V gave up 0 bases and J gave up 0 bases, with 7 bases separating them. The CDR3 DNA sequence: TGCGCCAGCAGCTTGGGAGGGAGCTCCTACGAGCAGTACTTC. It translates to CASSLGGSSYEQYF.

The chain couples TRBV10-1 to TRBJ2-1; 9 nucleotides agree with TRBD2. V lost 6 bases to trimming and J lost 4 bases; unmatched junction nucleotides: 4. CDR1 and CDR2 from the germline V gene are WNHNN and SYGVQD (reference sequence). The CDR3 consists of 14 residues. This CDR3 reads CASSPSGRYNEQFF. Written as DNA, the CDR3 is TGCGCCAGCAGCCCGAGCGGGAGGTACAATGAGCAGTTCTTC.

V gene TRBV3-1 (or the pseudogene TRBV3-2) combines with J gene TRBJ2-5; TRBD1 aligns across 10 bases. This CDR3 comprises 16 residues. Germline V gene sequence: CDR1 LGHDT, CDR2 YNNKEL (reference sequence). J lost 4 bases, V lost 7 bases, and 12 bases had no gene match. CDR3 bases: TGTGCCAGCACCAGGCGGGACAGGGGATTCTTAGAGACCCAGTACTTC. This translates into CASTRRDRGFLETQYF.

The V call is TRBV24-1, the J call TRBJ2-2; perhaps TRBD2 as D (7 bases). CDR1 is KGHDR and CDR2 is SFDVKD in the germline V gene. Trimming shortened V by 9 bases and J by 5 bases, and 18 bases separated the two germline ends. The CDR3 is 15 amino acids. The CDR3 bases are TGTGCCACCCCGGGGGCGGGAGAAGGGACCGGGGAGCTGTTTTTT. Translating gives CATPGAGEGTGELFF.

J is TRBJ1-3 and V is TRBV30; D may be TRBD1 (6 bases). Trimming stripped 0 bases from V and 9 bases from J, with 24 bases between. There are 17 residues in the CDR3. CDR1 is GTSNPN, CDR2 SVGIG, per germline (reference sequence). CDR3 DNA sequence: TGTGCCTGGAGTGTCCAAACACCAGGGAGGGGGGGAGGCACCATATATTTT. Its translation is CAWSVQTPGRGGGTIYF.

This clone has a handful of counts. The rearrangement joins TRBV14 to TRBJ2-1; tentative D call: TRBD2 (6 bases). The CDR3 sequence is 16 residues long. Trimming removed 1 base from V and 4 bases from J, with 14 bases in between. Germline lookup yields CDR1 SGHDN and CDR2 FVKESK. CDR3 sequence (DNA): TGTGCCAGCAGCCAAGTGGGCGGGATCGTGTACAATGAGCAGTTCTTC. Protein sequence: CASSQVGGIVYNEQFF.

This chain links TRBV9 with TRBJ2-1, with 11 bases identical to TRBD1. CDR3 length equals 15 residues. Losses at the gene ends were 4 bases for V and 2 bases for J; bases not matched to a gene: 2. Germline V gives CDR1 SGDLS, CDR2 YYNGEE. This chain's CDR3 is CASSQDRGPYNEQFF. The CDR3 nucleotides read TGTGCCAGCAGCCAGGACAGGGGGCCCTACAATGAGCAGTTCTTC.

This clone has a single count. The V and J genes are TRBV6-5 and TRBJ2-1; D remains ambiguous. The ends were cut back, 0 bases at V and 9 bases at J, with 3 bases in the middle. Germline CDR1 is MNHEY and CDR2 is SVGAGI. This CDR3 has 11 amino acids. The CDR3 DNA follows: TGTGCCAGCAGTTACTCTAGTGAGCAGTTCTTC. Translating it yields CASSYSSEQFF.

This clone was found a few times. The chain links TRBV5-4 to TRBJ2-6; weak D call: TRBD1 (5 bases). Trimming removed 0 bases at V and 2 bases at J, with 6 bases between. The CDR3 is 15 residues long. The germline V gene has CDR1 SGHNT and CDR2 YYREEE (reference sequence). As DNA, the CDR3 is TGTGCCAGCAGCTTGGAGACAGCTGGGGCCAACGTCCTGACTTTC. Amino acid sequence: CASSLETAGANVLTF.

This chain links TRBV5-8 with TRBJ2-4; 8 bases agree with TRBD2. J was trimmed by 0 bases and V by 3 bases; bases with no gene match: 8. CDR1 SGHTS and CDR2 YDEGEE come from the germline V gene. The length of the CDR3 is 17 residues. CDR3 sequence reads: CASSSPIAGLAKNIQYF. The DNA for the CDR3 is TGTGCCAGCAGCTCGCCCATAGCGGGACTAGCCAAAAACATTCAGTACTTC.

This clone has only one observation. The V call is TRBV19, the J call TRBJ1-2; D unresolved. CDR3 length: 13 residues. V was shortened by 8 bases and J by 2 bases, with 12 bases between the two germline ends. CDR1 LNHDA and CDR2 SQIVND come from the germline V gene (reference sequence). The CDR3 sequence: CASSPYGNYGYTF. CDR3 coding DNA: TGTGCCAGTTCCCCATACGGGAACTATGGCTACACCTTC.

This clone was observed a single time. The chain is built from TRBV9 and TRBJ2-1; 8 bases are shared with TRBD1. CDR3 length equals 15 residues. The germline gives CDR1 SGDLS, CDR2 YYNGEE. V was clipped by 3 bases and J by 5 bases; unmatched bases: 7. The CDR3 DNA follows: TGTGCCAGCAGCGCGAGTCCGACAGGGGACAATGAGCAGTTCTTC. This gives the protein CASSASPTGDNEQFF.

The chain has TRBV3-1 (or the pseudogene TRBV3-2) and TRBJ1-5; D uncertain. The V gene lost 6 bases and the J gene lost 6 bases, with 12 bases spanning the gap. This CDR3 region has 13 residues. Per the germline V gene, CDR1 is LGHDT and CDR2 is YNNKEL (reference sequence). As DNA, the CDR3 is TGTGCCAGCAGGGGCGAAGTAGGTCAGCCCCAGCATTTT. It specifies CASRGEVGQPQHF.

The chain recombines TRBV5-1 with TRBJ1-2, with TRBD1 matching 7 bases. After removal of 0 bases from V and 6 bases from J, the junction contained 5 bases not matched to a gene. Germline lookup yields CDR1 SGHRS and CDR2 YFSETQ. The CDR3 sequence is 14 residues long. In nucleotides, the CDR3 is TGCGCCAGCAGCTTGGGCACGAGGGGGCATGGCTACACCTTC. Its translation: CASSLGTRGHGYTF.

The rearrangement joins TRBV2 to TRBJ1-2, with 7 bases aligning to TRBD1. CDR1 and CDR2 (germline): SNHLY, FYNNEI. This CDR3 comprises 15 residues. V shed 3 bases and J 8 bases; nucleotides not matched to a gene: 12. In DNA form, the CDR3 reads TGTGCCAGCAGTGAGAGGATAACAGGGGTACGGGGCTACACCTTC. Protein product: CASSERITGVRGYTF.